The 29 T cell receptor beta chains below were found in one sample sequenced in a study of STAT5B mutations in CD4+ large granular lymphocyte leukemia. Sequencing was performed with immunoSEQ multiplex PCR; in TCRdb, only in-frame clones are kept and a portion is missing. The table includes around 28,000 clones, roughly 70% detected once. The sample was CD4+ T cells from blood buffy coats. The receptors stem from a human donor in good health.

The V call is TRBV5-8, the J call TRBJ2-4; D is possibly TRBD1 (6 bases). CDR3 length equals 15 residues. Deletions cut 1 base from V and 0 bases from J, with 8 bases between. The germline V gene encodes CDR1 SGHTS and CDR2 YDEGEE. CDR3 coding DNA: TGTGCCAGCAGCTTGACAGGGCTAGCCAAAAACATTCAGTACTTC. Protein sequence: CASSLTGLAKNIQYF.

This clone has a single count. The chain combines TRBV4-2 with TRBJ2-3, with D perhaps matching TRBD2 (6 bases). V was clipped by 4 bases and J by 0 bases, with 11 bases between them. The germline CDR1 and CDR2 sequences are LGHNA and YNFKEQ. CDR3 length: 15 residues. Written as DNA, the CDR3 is TGTGCCAGCAGCCCCTCCGGGGGTAGCACAGATACGCAGTATTTT. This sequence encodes CASSPSGGSTDTQYF.

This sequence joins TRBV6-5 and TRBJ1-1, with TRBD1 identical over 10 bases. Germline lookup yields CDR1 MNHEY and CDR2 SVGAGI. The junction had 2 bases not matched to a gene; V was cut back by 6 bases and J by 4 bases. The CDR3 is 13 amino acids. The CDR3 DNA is TGTGCCAGCAGCCGACAGGGGGCCACTGAAGCTTTCTTT. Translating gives CASSRQGATEAFF.

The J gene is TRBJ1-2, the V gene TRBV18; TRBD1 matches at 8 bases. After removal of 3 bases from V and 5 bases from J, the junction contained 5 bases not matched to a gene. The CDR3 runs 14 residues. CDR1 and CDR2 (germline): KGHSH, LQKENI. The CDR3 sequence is CASSPVTGGYGYTF. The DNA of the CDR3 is TGTGCCAGCTCACCGGTCACAGGGGGTTATGGCTACACCTTC.

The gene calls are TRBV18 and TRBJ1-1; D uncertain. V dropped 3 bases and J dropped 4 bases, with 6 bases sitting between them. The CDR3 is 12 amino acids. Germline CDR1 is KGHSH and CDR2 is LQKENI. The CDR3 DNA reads TGTGCCAGCTCACCCCTGGGCACTGAAGCTTTCTTT. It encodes CASSPLGTEAFF.

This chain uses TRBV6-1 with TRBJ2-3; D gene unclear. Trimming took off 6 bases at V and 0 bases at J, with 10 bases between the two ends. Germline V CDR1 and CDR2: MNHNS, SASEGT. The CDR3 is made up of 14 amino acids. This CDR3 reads CASRRTASTDTQYF. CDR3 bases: TGTGCCAGCAGGAGGACGGCTAGCACAGATACGCAGTATTTT.

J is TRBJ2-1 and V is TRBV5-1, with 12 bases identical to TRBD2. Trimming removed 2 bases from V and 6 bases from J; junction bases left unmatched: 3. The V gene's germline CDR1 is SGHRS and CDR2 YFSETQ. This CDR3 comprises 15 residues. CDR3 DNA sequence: TGCGCCAGCAGCTTCCTAGCGGGAGGGTCCAATGAGCAGTTCTTC. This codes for CASSFLAGGSNEQFF.

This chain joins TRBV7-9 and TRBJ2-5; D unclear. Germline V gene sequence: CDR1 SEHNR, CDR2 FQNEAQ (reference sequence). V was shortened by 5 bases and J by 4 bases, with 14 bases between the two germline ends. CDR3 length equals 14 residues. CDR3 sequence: CASSPEKHRETQYF. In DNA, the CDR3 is TGTGCCAGCAGCCCTGAAAAGCACCGAGAGACCCAGTACTTC.

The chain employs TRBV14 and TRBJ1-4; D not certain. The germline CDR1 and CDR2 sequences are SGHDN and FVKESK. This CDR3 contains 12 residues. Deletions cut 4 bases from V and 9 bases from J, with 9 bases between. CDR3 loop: CASSPRGQKLFF. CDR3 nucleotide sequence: TGTGCCAGCAGCCCCCGAGGCCAAAAACTGTTTTTT.

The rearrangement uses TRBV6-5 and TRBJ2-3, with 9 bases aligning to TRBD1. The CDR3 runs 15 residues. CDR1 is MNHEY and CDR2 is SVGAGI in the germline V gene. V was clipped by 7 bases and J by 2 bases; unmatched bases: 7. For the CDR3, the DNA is TGTGCCAGCACCCGGACAGGGGCTAACACAGATACGCAGTATTTT. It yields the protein CASTRTGANTDTQYF.

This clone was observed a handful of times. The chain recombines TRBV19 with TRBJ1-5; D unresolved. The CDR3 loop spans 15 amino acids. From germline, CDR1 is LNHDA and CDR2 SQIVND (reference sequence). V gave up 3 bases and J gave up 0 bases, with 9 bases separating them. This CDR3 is CASSIGGNSNQPQHF. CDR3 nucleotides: TGTGCCAGTAGTATTGGAGGAAATAGCAATCAGCCCCAGCATTTT.

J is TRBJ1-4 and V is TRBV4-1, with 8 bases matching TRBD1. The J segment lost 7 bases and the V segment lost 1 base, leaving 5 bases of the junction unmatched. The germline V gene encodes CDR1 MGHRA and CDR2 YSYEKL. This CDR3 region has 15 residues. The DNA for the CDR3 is TGCGCCAGCAGCCAAGGGACAGGGAAGACTGAAAAACTGTTTTTT. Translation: CASSQGTGKTEKLFF.

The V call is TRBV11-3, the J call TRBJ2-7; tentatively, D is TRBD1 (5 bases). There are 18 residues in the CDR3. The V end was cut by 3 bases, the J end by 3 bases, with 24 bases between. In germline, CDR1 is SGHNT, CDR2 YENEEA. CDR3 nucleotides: TGTGCCAGCAGCTTGGCCCGTTTTGGGGCGGCTTCTTACTACGAGCAGTACTTC. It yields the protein CASSLARFGAASYYEQYF.

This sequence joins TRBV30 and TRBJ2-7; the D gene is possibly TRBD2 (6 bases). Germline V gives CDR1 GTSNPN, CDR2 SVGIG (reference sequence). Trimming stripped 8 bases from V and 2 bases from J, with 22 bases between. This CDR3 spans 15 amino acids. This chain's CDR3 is CAGYSREEKAYEQYF. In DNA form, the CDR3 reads TGTGCCGGGTACTCTAGGGAGGAGAAGGCCTACGAGCAGTACTTC. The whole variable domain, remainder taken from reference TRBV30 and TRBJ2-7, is SQTIHQWPATLVQPVGSPLSLECTVEGTSNPNLYWYRQAAGRGLQLLFYSVGIGQISSEVPQNLSASRPQDRQFILSSKKLLLSDSGFYLCAGYSREEKAYEQYFGPGTRLTVT.

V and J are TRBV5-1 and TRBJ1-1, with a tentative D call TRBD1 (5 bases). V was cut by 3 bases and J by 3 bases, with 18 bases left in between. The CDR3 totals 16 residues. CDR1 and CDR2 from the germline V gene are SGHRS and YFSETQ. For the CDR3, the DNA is TGCGCCAGCAGCTCCGGGACTCGAAATGCGTACACTGAAGCTTTCTTT. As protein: CASSSGTRNAYTEAFF.

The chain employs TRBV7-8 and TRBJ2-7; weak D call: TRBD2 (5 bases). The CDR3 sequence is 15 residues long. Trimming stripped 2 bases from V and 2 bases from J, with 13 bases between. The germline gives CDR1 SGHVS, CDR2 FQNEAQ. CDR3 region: CASSLRSVATYEQYF. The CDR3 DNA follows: TGTGCCAGCAGCTTACGTAGCGTCGCTACCTACGAGCAGTACTTC.

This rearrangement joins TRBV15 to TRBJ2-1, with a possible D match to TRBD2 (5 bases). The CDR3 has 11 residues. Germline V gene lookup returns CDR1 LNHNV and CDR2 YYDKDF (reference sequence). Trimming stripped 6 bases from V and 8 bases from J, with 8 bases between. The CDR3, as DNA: TGTGCCACCAGAGCGAGGGATGAGCAGTTCTTC. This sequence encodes CATRARDEQFF. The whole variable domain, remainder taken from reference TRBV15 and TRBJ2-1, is DAMVIQNPRYQVTQFGKPVTLSCSQTLNHNVMYWYQQKSSQAPKLLFHYYDKDFNNEADTPDNFQSRRPNTSFCFLDIRSPGLGDTAMYLCATRARDEQFFGPGTRLTVL.

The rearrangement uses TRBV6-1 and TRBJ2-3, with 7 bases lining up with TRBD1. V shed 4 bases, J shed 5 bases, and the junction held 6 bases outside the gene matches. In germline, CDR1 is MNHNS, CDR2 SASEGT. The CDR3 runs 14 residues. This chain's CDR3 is CASSASTGRDTQYF. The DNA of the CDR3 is TGTGCCAGCAGTGCTTCGACAGGGAGAGATACGCAGTATTTT.

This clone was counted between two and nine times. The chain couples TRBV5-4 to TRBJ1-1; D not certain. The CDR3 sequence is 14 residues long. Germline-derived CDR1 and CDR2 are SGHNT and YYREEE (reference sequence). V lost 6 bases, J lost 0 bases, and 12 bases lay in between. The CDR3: CASTLQKMNTEAFF. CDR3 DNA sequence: TGTGCCAGCACCCTACAGAAAATGAACACTGAAGCTTTCTTT.

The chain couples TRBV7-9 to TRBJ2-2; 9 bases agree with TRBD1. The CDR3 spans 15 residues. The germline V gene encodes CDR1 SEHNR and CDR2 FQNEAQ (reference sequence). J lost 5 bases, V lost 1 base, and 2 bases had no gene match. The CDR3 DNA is TGTGCCAGCAGCTTAGGACAGGGGGAAACCGGGGAGCTGTTTTTT. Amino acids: CASSLGQGETGELFF.

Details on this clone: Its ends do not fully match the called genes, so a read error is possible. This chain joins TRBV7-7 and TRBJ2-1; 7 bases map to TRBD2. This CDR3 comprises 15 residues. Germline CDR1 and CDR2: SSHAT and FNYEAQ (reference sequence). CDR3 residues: CASSLEVGGYNEQFF. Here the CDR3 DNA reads TGTGCTAGCAGCTTAGAGGTGGGAGGGTACAATGAGCAGTTCTTC.

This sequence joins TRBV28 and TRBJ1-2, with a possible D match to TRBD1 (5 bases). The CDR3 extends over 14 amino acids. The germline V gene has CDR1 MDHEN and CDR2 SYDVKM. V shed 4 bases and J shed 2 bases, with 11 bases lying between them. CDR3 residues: CASSSPGRNYGYTF. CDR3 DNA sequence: TGTGCCAGCAGTTCCCCGGGGCGAAACTATGGCTACACCTTC.

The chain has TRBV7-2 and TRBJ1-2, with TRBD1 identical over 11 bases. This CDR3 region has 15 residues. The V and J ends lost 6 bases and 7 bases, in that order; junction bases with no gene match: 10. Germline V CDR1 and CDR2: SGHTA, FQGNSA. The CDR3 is CASSLGPGQGAGYTF. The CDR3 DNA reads TGTGCCAGCAGTCTAGGGCCCGGACAGGGGGCTGGCTACACCTTC.

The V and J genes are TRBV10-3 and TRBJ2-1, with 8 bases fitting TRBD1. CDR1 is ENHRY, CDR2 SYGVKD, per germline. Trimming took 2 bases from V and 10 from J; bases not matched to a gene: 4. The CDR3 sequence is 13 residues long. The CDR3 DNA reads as TGTGCCATCAGTGAGAGGACAGGGTGGGAGCAGTTCTTC. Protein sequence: CAISERTGWEQFF.

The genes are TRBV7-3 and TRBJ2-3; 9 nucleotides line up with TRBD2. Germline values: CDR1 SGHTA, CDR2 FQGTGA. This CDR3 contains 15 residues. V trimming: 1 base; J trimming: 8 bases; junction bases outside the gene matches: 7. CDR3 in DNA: TGTGCCAGCAGCTTAATGCGGGAGGGCCGTGTTACGCAGTATTTT. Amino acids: CASSLMREGRVTQYF.

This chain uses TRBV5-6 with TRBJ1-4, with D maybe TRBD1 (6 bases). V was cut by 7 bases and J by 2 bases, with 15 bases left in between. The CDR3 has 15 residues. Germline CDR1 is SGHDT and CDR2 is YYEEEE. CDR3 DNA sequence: TGTGCCAGCTCTACCGGCAGGGGTACTAATGAAAAACTGTTTTTT. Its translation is CASSTGRGTNEKLFF.

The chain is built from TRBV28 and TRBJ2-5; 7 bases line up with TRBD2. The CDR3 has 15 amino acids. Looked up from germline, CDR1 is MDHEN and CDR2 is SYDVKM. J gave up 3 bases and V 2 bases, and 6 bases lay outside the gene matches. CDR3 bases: TGTGCCAGCAGTTTAAGCGGGACGGAGAAAGAGACCCAGTACTTC. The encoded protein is CASSLSGTEKETQYF.

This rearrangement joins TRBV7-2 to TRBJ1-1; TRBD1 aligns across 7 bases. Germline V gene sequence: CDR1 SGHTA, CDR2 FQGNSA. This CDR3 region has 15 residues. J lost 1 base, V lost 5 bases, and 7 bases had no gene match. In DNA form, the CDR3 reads TGTGCCAGCAGCCCGAGACAGGGCTCGAACACTGAAGCTTTCTTT. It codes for CASSPRQGSNTEAFF.

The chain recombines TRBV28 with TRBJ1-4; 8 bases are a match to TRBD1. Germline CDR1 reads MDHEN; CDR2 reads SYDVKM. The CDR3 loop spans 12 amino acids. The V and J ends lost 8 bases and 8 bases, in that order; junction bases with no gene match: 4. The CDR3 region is CASRQGNEKLFF. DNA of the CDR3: TGTGCCAGCCGACAGGGGAACGAAAAACTGTTTTTT.